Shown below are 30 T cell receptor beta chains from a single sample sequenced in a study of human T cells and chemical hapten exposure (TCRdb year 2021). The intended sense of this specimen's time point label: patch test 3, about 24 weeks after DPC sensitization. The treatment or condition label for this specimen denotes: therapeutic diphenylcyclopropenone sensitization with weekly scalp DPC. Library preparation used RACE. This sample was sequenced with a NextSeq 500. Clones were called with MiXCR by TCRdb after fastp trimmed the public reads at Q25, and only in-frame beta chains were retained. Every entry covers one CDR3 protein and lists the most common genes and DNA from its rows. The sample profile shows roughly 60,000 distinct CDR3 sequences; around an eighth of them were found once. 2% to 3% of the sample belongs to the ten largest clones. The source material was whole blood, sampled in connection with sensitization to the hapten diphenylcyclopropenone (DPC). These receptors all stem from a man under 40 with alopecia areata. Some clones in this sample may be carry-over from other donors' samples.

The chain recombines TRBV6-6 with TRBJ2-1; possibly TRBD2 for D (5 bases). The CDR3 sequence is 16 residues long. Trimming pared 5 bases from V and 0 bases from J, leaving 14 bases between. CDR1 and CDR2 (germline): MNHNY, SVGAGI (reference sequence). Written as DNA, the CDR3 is TGTGCCAGCAGTACTACTAGTTGGGACTCCTACAATGAGCAGTTCTTC. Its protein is CASSTTSWDSYNEQFF.

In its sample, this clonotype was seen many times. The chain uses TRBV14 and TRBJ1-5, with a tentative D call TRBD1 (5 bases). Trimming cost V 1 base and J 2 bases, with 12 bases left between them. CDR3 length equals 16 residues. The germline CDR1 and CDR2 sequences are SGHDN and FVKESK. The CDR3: CASSQVNVGGNQPQHF. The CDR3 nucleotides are TGTGCCAGCAGCCAAGTAAACGTGGGGGGCAATCAGCCCCAGCATTTT.

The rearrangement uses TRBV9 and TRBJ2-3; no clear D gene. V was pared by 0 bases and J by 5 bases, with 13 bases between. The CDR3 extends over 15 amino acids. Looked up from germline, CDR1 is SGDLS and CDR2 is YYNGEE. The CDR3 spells CASSVGSYLEDTQYF. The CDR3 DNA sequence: TGTGCCAGCAGCGTAGGGTCTTACCTGGAAGATACGCAGTATTTT.

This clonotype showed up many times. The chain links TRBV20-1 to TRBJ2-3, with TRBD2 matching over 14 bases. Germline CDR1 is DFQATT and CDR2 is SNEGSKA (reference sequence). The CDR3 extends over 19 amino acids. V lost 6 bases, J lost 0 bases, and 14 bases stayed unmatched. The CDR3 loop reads CSASGLAGGPSSSTDTQYF. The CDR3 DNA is TGCAGTGCCTCAGGACTAGCGGGGGGCCCTAGCTCTAGCACAGATACGCAGTATTTT.

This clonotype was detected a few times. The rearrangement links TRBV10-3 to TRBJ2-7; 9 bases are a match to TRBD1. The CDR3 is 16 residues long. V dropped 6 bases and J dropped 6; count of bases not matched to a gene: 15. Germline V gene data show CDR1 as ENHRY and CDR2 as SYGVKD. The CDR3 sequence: CAISPNPGQGSLEQYF. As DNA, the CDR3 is TGTGCCATCAGCCCCAATCCGGGACAGGGTTCCCTCGAGCAGTACTTC.

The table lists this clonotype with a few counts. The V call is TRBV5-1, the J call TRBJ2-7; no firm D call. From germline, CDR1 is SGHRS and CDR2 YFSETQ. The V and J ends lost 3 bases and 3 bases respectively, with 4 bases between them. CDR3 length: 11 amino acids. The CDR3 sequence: CASSSYYEQYF. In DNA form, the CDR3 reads TGCGCCAGCAGCTCCTACTACGAGCAGTACTTC.

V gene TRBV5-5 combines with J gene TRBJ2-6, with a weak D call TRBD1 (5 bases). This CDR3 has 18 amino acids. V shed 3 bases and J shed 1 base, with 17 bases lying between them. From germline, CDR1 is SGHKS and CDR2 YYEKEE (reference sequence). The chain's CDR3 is CASSSIGAAGSGANVLTF. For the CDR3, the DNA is TGTGCCAGCAGCTCGATCGGTGCTGCAGGGTCTGGGGCCAACGTCCTGACTTTC.

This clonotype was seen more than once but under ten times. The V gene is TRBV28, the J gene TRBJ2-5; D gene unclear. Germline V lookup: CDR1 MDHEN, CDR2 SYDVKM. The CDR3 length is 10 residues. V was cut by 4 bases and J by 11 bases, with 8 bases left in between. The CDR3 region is CASSSVMQYF. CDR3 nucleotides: TGTGCCAGCAGTTCGGTGATGCAGTACTTC.

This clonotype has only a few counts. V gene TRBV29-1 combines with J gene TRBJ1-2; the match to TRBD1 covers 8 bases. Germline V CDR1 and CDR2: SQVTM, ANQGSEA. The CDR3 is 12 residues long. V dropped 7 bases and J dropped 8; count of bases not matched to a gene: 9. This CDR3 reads CSGPGQGGGYTF. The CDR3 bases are TGCAGCGGTCCCGGACAGGGAGGCGGCTACACCTTC. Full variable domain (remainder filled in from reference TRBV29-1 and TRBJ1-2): SAVISQKPSRDICQRGTSLTIQCQVDSQVTMMFWYRQQPGQSLTLIATANQGSEATYESGFVIDKFPISRPNLTFSTLTVSNMSPEDSSIYLCSGPGQGGGYTFGSGTRLTVV.

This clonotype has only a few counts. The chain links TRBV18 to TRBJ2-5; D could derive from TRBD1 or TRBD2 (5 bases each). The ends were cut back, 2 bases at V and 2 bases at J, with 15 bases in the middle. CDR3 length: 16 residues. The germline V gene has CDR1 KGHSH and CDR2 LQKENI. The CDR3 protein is CASSPALTGPQETQYF. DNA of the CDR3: TGTGCCAGCTCACCAGCCCTGACGGGGCCTCAAGAGACCCAGTACTTC. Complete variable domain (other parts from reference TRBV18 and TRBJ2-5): NAGVMQNPRHLVRRRGQEARLRCSPMKGHSHVYWYRQLPEEGLKFMVYLQKENIIDESGMPKERFSAEFPKEGPSILRIQQVVRGDSAAYFCASSPALTGPQETQYFGPGTRLLVL.

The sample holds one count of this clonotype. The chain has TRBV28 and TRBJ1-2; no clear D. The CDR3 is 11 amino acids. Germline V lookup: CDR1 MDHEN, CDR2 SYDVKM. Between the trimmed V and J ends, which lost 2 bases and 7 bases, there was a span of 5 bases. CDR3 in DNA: TGTGCCAGCAGTTTAGATTTTGGCTACACCTTC. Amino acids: CASSLDFGYTF.

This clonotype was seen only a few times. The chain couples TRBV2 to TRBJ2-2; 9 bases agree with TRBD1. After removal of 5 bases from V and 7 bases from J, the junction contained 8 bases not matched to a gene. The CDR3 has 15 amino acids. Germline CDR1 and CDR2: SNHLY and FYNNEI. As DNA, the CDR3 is TGTGCCAGCAGTACCGAACAGGGGGCAGGCGGGGAGCTGTTTTTT. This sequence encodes CASSTEQGAGGELFF.

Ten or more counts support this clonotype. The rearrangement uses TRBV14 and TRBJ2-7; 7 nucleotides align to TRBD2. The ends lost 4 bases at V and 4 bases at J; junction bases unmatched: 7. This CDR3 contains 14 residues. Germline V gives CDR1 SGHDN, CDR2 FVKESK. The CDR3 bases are TGTGCCAGCAGCCCCGGGGGAGGGGAGTACGAGCAGTACTTC. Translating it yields CASSPGGGEYEQYF.

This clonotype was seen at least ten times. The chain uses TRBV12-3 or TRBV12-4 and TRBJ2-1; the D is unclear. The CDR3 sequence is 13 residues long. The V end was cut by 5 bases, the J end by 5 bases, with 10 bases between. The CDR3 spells CASSPPPDNEQFF. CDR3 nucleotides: TGTGCCAGCAGTCCCCCCCCCGACAATGAGCAGTTCTTC.

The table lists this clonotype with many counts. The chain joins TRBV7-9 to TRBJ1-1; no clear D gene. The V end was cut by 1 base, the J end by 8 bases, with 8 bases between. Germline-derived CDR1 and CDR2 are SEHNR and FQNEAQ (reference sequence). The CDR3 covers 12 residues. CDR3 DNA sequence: TGTGCCAGCAGCTTAGTAAGACCAGAAGCTTTCTTT. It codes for CASSLVRPEAFF.

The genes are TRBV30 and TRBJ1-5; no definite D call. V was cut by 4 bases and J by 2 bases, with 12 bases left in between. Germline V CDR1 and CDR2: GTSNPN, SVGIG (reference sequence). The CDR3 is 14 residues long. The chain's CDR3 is CAWNLGQGNQPQHF. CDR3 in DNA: TGTGCCTGGAATCTGGGTCAGGGCAATCAGCCCCAGCATTTT.

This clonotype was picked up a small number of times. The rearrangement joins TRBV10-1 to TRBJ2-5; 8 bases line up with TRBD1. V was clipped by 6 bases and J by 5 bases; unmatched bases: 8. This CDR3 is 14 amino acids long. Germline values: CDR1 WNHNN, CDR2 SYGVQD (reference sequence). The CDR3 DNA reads TGCGCCAGCAGGGTCTTGGACAGGGTCGAGACCCAGTACTTC. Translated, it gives CASRVLDRVETQYF.

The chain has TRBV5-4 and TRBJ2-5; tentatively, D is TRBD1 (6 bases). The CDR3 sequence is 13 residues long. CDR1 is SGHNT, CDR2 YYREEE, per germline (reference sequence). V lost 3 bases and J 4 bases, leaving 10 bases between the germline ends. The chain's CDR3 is CASSYGTRETQYF. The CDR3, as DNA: TGTGCCAGCAGCTATGGGACAAGAGAGACCCAGTACTTC.

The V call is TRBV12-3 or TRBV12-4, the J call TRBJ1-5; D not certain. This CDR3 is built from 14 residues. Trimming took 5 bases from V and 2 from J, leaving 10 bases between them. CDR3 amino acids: CASSQDRGNQPQHF. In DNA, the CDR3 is TGTGCCAGCAGTCAGGACCGAGGCAATCAGCCCCAGCATTTT.

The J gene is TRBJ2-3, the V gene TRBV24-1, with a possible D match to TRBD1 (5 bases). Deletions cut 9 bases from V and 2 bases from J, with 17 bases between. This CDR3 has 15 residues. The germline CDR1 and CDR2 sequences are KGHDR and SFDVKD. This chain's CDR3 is CATSPRKGSTDTQYF. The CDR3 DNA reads TGTGCCACCTCCCCCCGCAAGGGGTCCACAGATACGCAGTATTTT.

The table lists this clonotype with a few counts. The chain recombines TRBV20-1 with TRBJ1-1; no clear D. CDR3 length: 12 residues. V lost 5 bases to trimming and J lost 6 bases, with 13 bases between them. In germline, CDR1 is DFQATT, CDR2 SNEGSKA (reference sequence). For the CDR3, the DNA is TGCAGTGCTTCGAGGGAATCCCCTGAAGCTTTCTTT. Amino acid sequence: CSASRESPEAFF.

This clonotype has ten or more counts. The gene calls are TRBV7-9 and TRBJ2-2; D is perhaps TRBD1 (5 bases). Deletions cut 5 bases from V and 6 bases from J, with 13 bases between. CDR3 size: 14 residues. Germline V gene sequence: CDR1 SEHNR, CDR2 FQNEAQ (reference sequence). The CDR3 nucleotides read TGTGCCAGCAGCCCACTGCAGGGATCCGGGGAGCTGTTTTTT. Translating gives CASSPLQGSGELFF.

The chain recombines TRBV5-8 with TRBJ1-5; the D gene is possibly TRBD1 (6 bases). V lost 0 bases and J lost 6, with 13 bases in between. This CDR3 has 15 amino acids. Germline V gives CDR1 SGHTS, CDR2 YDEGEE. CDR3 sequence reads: CASSLGGQLFQPQHF. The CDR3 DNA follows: TGTGCCAGCAGCTTGGGAGGACAGTTGTTTCAGCCCCAGCATTTT.

CDR3: CASSLRTRNSGANVLTF. The DNA of the CDR3 is TGTGCCAGCAGCCTTCGGACACGCAACTCTGGGGCCAACGTCCTGACTTTC. The chain couples TRBV5-6 to TRBJ2-6; D might be TRBD1 (5 bases). Between the trimmed V and J ends, which lost 4 bases and 0 bases, there was a span of 14 bases. CDR3 size: 17 residues. Germline assignment: CDR1 SGHDT and CDR2 YYEEEE.

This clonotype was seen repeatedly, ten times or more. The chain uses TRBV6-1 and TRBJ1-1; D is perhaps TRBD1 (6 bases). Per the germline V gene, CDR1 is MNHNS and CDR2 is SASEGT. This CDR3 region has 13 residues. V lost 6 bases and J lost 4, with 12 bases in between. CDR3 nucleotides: TGTGCCAGCAGCGAAAACAGGGTCACTGAAGCTTTCTTT. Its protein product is CASSENRVTEAFF.

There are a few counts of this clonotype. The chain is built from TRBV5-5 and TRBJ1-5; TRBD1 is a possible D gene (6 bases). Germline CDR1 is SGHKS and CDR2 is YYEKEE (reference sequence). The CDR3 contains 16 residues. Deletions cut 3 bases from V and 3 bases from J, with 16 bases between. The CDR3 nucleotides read TGTGCCAGCAGCTGGGGGCTGCCAACCAACAATCAGCCCCAGCATTTT. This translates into CASSWGLPTNNQPQHF.

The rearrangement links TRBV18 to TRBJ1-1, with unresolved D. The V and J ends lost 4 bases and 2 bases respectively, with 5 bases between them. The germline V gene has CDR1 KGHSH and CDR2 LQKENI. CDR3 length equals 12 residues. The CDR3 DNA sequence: TGTGCCAGCTCACGGGCAAACACTGAAGCTTTCTTT. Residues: CASSRANTEAFF.

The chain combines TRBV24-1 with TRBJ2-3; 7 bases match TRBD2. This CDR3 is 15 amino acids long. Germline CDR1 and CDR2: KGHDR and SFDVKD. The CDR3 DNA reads TGTGCTCCACCCTATAAGGCGGGGGTAACAGATACGCAGTATTTT. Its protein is CAPPYKAGVTDTQYF.

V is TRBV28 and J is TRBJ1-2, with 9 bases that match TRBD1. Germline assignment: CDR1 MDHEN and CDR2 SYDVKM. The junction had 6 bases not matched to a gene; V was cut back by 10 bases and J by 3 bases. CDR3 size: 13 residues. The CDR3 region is CAIVQGADYGYTF. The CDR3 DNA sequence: TGTGCCATCGTACAGGGGGCAGACTATGGCTACACCTTC.

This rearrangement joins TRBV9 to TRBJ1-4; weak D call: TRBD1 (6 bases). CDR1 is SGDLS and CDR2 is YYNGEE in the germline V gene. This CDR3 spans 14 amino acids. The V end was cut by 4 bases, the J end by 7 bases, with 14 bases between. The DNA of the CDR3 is TGTGCCAGCAGCCACTACAGGGAAGGTGAAAAACTGTTTTTT. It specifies CASSHYREGEKLFF.